This T cell receptor (beta chain) was sequenced during a study of shared T cell receptors in the human thymus. Generated by immunoSEQ multiplex PCR, the TCRdb table keeps only in-frame clones and is missing some. The sample shows some 700,000 clones, 70% to 90% of them seen only once. A further study also used this sample, focusing on human thymus T cells. Per that study: Immunologically healthy infants in Finland undergoing congenital heart defect surgery were the donors. The thymus was resected at corrective cardiac surgery. Both thymic and peripheral blood repertoires showed apparently biased V and J usage. Unrelated individuals were reported by related research to share highly overlapping thymic repertoires.

The sequence was collected from a girl less than two years old with a congenital heart defect. The sample taken for sequencing was thymocytes.

CDR3 in amino acids: CASSRVSGVSDTGELFF. The CDR3 DNA follows: TGCGCCAGCAGCAGGGTCAGCGGGGTGTCGGACACCGGGGAGCTGTTTTTT. The chain uses TRBV5-1 and TRBJ2-2, with 7 positions matching TRBD2. Looked up from germline, CDR1 is SGHRS and CDR2 is YFSETQ. The CDR3 length is 17 residues. The trim removed 4 bases at V and 3 bases at J, leaving 12 bases unmatched.